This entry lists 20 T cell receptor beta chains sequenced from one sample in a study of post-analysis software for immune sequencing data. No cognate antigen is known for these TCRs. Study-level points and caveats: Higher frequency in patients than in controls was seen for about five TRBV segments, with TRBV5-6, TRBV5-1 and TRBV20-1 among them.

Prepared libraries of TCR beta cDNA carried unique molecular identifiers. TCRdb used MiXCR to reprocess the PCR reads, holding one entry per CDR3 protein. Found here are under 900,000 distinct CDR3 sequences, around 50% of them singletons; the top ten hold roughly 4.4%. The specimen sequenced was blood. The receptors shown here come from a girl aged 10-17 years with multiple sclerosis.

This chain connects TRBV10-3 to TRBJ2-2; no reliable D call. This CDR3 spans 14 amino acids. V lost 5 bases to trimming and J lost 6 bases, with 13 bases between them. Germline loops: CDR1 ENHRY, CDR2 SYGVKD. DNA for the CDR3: TGTGCCATCAGTTCGACTCCCGATTCCGGGGAGCTGTTTTTT. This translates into CAISSTPDSGELFF.

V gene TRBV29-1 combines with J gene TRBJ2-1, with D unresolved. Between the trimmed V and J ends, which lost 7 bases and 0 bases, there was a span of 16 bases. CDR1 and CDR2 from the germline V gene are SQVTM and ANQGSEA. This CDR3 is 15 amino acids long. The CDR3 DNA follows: TGCAGCGCCAAAGATAGAGAGAGCTCCTACAATGAGCAGTTCTTC. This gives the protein CSAKDRESSYNEQFF.

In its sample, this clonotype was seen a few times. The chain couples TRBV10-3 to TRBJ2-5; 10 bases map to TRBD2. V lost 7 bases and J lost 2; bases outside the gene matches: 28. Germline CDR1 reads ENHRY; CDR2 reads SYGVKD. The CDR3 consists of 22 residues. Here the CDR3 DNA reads TGTGCCATCACTGTGGCGACGGGGGAAAGTACCACTAGCGGGATGGGACAAGAGACCCAGTACTTC. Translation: CAITVATGESTTSGMGQETQYF.

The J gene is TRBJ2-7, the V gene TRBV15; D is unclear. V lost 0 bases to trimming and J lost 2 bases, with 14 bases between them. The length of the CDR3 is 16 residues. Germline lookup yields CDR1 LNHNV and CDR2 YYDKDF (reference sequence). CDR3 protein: CATSRDIGQVAYEQYF. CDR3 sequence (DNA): TGTGCCACCAGCAGAGATATCGGTCAGGTGGCCTACGAGCAGTACTTC. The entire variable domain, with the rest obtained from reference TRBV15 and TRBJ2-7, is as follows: DAMVIQNPRYQVTQFGKPVTLSCSQTLNHNVMYWYQQKSSQAPKLLFHYYDKDFNNEADTPDNFQSRRPNTSFCFLDIRSPGLGDTAMYLCATSRDIGQVAYEQYFGPGTRLTVT.

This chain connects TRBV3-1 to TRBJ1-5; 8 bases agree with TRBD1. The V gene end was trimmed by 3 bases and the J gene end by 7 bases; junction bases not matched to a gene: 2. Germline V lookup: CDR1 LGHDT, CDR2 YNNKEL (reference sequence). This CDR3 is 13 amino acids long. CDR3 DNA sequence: TGTGCCAGCAGCCAGGACAGGGTGCAGCCCCAGCATTTT. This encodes CASSQDRVQPQHF.

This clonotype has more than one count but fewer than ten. Here the CDR3 DNA reads TGCGCCAGCAGCTCGCGTCGGGACCGCCGAGATACGCAGTATTTT. Translated: CASSSRRDRRDTQYF. The genes are TRBV5-1 and TRBJ2-3; D could derive from TRBD1 or TRBD2 (5 bases each). The V and J ends lost 3 bases and 5 bases respectively, with 16 bases between them. This CDR3 has 15 residues. The germline CDR1 and CDR2 sequences are SGHRS and YFSETQ.

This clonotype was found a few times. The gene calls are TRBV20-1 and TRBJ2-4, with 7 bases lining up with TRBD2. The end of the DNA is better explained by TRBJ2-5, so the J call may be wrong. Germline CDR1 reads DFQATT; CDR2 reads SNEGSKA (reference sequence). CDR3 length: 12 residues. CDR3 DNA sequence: TGCAGTGCTATTGCGGGAGCGGAGACCCAGTACTTC. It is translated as CSAIAGAETQYF.

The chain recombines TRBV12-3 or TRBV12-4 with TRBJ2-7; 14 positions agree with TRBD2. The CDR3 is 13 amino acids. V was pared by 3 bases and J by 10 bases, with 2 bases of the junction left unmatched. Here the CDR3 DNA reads TGTGCCAGCAGTTTGGGACTAGCGGGGGTTCAGTACTTC. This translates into CASSLGLAGVQYF.

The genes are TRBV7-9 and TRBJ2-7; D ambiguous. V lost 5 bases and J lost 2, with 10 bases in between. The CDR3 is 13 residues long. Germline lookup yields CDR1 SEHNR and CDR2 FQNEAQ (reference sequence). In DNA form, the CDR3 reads TGTGCCAGCAGCCGTGCGGCGGCCTACGAGCAGTACTTC. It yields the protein CASSRAAAYEQYF.

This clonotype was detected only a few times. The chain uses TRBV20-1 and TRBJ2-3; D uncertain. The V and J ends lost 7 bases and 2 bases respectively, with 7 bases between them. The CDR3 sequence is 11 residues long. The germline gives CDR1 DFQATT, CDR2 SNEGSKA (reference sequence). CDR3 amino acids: CSVTPTDTQYF. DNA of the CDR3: TGCAGTGTGACACCCACAGATACGCAGTATTTT.

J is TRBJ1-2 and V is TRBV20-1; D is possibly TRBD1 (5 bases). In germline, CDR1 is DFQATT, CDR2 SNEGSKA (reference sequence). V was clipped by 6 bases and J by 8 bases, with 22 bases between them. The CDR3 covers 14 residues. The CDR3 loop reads CSANLAGRRTGYTF. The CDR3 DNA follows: TGCAGTGCCAACCTAGCGGGGCGGCGAACGGGCTACACCTTC.

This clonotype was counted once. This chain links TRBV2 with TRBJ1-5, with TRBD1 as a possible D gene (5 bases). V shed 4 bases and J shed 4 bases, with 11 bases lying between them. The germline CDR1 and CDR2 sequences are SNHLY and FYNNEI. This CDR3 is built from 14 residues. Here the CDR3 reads CASSGGVWNQPQHF. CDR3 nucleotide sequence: TGTGCCAGCAGTGGGGGGGTCTGGAATCAGCCCCAGCATTTT.

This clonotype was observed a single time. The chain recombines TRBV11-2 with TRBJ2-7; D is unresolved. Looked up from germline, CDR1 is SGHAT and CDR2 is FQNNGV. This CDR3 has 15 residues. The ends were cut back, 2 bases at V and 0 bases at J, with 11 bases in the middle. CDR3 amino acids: CASSLTLMISYEQYF. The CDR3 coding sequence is TGTGCCAGCAGCTTAACTCTGATGATCTCCTACGAGCAGTACTTC.

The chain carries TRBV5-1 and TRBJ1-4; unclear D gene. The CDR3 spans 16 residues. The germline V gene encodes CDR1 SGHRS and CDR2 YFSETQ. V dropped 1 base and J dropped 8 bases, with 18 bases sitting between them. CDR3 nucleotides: TGCGCCAGCAGCTTGAGCCCGGGAACCGGCGAGGAAAAACTGTTTTTT. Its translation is CASSLSPGTGEEKLFF.

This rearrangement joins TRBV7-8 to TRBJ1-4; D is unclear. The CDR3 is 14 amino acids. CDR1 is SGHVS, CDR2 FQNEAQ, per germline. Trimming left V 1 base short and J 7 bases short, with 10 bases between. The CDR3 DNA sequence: TGTGCCAGCAGCTTAGATGGTGTAGGTGAAAAACTGTTTTTT. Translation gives CASSLDGVGEKLFF.

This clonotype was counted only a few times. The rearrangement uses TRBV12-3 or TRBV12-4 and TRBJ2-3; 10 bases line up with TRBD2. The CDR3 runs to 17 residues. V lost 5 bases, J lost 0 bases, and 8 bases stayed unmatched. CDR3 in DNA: TGTGCCAGCAGTCCCTCAGCGGGGGGGCCGAGCACAGATACGCAGTATTTT. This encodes CASSPSAGGPSTDTQYF.

In DNA form, the CDR3 reads TGCAGTGTTAGGACAGTCAATCAGCCCCAGCATTTT. This sequence encodes CSVRTVNQPQHF. V gene TRBV20-1 combines with J gene TRBJ1-5; possibly TRBD1 for D (6 bases). This CDR3 is built from 12 residues. Germline V gene lookup returns CDR1 DFQATT and CDR2 SNEGSKA (reference sequence). V gave up 7 bases and J gave up 3 bases, with 10 bases separating them.

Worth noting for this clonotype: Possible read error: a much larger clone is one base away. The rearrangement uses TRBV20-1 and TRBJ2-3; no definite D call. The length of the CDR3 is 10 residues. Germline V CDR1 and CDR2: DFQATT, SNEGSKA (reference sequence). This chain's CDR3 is CSASTDAQYF. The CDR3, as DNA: TGCAGTGCTAGCACAGATGCGCAGTATTTT.

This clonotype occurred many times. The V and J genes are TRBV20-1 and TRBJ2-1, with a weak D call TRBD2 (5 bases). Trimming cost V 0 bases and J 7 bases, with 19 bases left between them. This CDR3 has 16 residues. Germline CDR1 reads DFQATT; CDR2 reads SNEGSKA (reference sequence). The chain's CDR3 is CSARDPRGSLGNEQFF. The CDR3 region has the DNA TGCAGTGCTAGAGACCCGAGAGGGAGCCTAGGTAATGAGCAGTTCTTC.

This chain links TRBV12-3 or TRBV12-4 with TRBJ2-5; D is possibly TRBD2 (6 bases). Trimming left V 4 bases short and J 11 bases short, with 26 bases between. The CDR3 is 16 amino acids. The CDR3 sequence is CASSSRAGLLYNEQYF. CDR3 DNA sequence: TGTGCCAGCAGTTCCAGGGCGGGACTCTTATACAATGAGCAGTACTTC.